This TCR beta chain was obtained from a study of blood T cell repertoires in COVID-19. Profiling relied on immunoSEQ multiplex PCR, and the TCRdb table lists in-frame clones only, not all of them. The sample records about 86,000 clones, over 70% being singletons. CDR3 size: 16 residues. CDR1 WSHSY and CDR2 SAAADI come from the germline V gene. Deletions cut 2 bases from V and 1 base from J, with 11 bases between. Sequenced sample: peripheral blood. V gene TRBV10-2 combines with J gene TRBJ2-2; D unclear. The sequence came from a human donor in a cohort sampled during active COVID-19. The CDR3 here is CASSERSALNTGELFF. DNA for the CDR3: TGCGCCAGCAGTGAGAGGTCAGCGCTGAACACCGGGGAGCTGTTTTTT.